What follows are 22 T cell receptor beta chains derived from one specimen sequenced in a study of Ad26.COV2.S vaccination and SARS-CoV-2 variants. Treatment: some 20 received Ad26.COV2.S at low or high dose, single or two shots; about 5 received placebo; per-sample allocation not given. Collection of the samples took place on day 63 after the first injection of vaccine or placebo. Only in-frame clones appear in the TCRdb table, and some are missing; sequencing was by immunoSEQ multiplex PCR. The sample records approximately 350,000 clones, around 86% being singletons. Sequencing was performed on peripheral blood, taken in a trial of Ad26.COV2.S vaccine versus placebo. These receptor sequences come from a person between 18 and 60 years old who received the Ad26.COV2.S COVID-19 vaccine or a placebo.

This clone was detected once. This chain joins TRBV4-3 and TRBJ2-1; the D call may be TRBD1 or TRBD2 (5 bases each). The germline gives CDR1 LGHNA, CDR2 YSLEER. The CDR3 length is 17 residues. Trimming removed 0 bases at V and 3 bases at J, with 15 bases between. CDR3 protein: CASSQEVGDPGYNEQFF. Here the CDR3 DNA reads TGCGCCAGCAGCCAAGAAGTGGGGGACCCGGGCTACAATGAGCAGTTCTTC.

This clone has only one observation. The genes are TRBV6-5 and TRBJ1-4; perhaps TRBD1 as D (6 bases). V lost 4 bases and J lost 4, with 13 bases in between. In germline, CDR1 is MNHEY, CDR2 SVGAGI. The CDR3 length is 15 residues. In DNA form, the CDR3 reads TGTGCCAGCAGTTCATGGGGGCGGATTAATGAAAAACTGTTTTTT. Translation gives CASSSWGRINEKLFF.

V and J are TRBV20-1 and TRBJ1-1; D is ambiguous. Germline V lookup: CDR1 DFQATT, CDR2 SNEGSKA (reference sequence). The V end was cut by 6 bases, the J end by 5 bases, with 10 bases between. This CDR3 comprises 11 residues. The CDR3 DNA reads TGCAGTGCCCCTTTAGAGACTGAAGCTTTCTTT. Translated, it gives CSAPLETEAFF.

In nucleotides, the CDR3 is TGTGCCAGCAGCCAAGGGACAGGTGTAAATGGCTACACCTTC. Translating it yields CASSQGTGVNGYTF. The chain employs TRBV7-9 and TRBJ1-2; 8 bases align to TRBD1. The V and J ends lost 5 bases and 6 bases, in that order; junction bases with no gene match: 8. This CDR3 has 14 residues. The V gene's germline CDR1 is SEHNR and CDR2 FQNEAQ (reference sequence). Full variable domain (remainder filled in from reference TRBV7-9 and TRBJ1-2): DTGVSQNPRHKITKRGQNVTFRCDPISEHNRLYWYRQTLGQGPEFLTYFQNEAQLEKSRLLSDRFSAERPKGSFSTLEIQRTEQGDSAMYLCASSQGTGVNGYTFGSGTRLTVV.

The chain links TRBV15 to TRBJ1-4; D may be TRBD1 (5 bases). The CDR3 totals 15 residues. V gave up 3 bases and J gave up 7 bases, with 15 bases separating them. Germline lookup yields CDR1 LNHNV and CDR2 YYDKDF (reference sequence). The CDR3 region has the DNA TGTGCCACCAGCAGCCCCCTCGGAAGGGGTGAAAAACTGTTTTTT. Its protein is CATSSPLGRGEKLFF.

Notes on this clone: Other nucleotide sequences in the sample specify the same CDR3. The chain has TRBV6-5 and TRBJ2-2; D is unclear. The CDR3 is 14 amino acids. Germline V gene sequence: CDR1 MNHEY, CDR2 SVGAGI. The V end was cut by 0 bases, the J end by 3 bases, with 5 bases between. CDR3 loop: CASSYSAYTGELFF. The CDR3 coding sequence is TGTGCCAGCAGTTACTCCGCCTACACCGGGGAGCTGTTTTTT.

The chain recombines TRBV15 with TRBJ1-2; no definite D call. The germline CDR1 and CDR2 sequences are LNHNV and YYDKDF (reference sequence). This CDR3 is built from 12 residues. Deletions cut 8 bases from V and 6 bases from J, with 13 bases between. The CDR3 is CATYRATDGYTF. For the CDR3, the DNA is TGTGCCACCTACCGGGCCACGGATGGCTACACCTTC.

This chain uses TRBV29-1 with TRBJ2-1; TRBD1 agrees at 11 bases. The CDR3 extends over 13 amino acids. The junction had 3 bases not matched to a gene; V was cut back by 4 bases and J by 7 bases. Germline lookup yields CDR1 SQVTM and CDR2 ANQGSEA. CDR3: CSVAGTGGNEQFF. In DNA, the CDR3 is TGCAGCGTTGCCGGGACAGGGGGGAATGAGCAGTTCTTC.

CDR3 residues: CASSLALASDEQFF. For the CDR3, the DNA is TGCGCCAGCAGCTTGGCCCTAGCGTCCGATGAGCAGTTCTTC. The chain couples TRBV5-1 to TRBJ2-1; a possible D gene is TRBD2 (6 bases). Looked up from germline, CDR1 is SGHRS and CDR2 is YFSETQ. The CDR3 spans 14 residues. V lost 0 bases, J lost 8 bases, and 12 bases lay in between.

J is TRBJ1-6 and V is TRBV4-2; TRBD1 matches 7 bases. J was trimmed by 14 bases and V by 1 base; bases with no gene match: 2. Germline V gene data show CDR1 as LGHNA and CDR2 as YNFKEQ. This CDR3 spans 12 amino acids. Here the CDR3 reads CASSQGGGSLHF. In DNA form, the CDR3 reads TGTGCCAGCAGCCAAGGAGGGGGCTCCCTCCACTTT.

This clone has a handful of counts. This chain links TRBV10-3 with TRBJ1-3; D is ambiguous. Per germline, CDR1 ENHRY and CDR2 SYGVKD. The V end lost 6 bases, the J end lost 0 bases, and 3 bases lay between the germline ends. The CDR3 covers 12 residues. In DNA, the CDR3 is TGTGCCATCAGGGCCTCTGGAAACACCATATATTTT. Translation gives CAIRASGNTIYF.

This chain links TRBV14 with TRBJ1-2; no firm D call. Germline lookup yields CDR1 SGHDN and CDR2 FVKESK. Trimming stripped 4 bases from V and 5 bases from J, with 17 bases between. CDR3 size: 15 residues. The DNA of the CDR3 is TGTGCCAGCAGCCCCGGGAGGAGCATACCTTATGGCTACACCTTC. Protein sequence: CASSPGRSIPYGYTF.

This clone is a singleton in its sample. The rearrangement links TRBV24-1 to TRBJ2-7, with TRBD1 matching 10 bases. The length of the CDR3 is 13 residues. In germline, CDR1 is KGHDR, CDR2 SFDVKD. The J segment lost 3 bases and the V segment lost 9 bases, leaving 4 bases of the junction unmatched. The CDR3: CATVGQGFYEQYF. The CDR3, as DNA: TGTGCCACCGTGGGACAGGGGTTCTACGAGCAGTACTTC.

This chain connects TRBV28 to TRBJ2-6; D remains ambiguous. The CDR3 consists of 13 residues. Germline V lookup: CDR1 MDHEN, CDR2 SYDVKM. The germline V and J ends were trimmed by 6 bases and 0 bases, with 3 bases remaining between them. The CDR3 reads CASRYSGANVLTF. CDR3 sequence (DNA): TGTGCCAGCAGGTACTCTGGGGCCAACGTCCTGACTTTC.

The chain couples TRBV2 to TRBJ2-3; 9 bases are a match to TRBD2. The V segment lost 7 bases and the J segment 1 base; nucleotides outside the gene matches: 9. CDR3 length: 16 residues. CDR1 and CDR2 from the germline V gene are SNHLY and FYNNEI. CDR3 residues: CASNRRRGGGTDTQYF. In DNA, the CDR3 is TGTGCCAGCAATAGAAGGCGCGGGGGGGGCACAGATACGCAGTATTTT.

Concerning this clone: Other nucleotide sequences in the sample specify the same CDR3. The V and J genes are TRBV4-2 and TRBJ1-2; no definite D call. V gave up 0 bases and J gave up 5 bases, with 7 bases separating them. The CDR3 is 13 residues long. In germline, CDR1 is LGHNA, CDR2 YNFKEQ. This chain's CDR3 is CASSQEGRYGYTF. The CDR3 DNA reads as TGTGCCAGCAGCCAAGAGGGTCGGTATGGCTACACCTTC.

The chain combines TRBV5-4 with TRBJ2-7, with TRBD1 matching over 9 bases. Germline loops: CDR1 SGHNT, CDR2 YYREEE (reference sequence). The CDR3 sequence is 15 residues long. Germline trimming cut 0 bases from V and 6 bases from J; bases unmatched to any gene: 7. CDR3 sequence: CASSLATTGGSEQYF. The CDR3 DNA reads TGTGCCAGCAGCTTGGCCACAACAGGGGGCTCCGAGCAGTACTTC.

The chain is built from TRBV3-1 (or the pseudogene TRBV3-2) and TRBJ1-1; 10 bases line up with TRBD1. Germline V CDR1 and CDR2: LGHDT, YNNKEL (reference sequence). The CDR3 extends over 17 amino acids. J was trimmed by 1 base and V by 2 bases; bases with no gene match: 7. The CDR3 coding sequence is TGTGCCAGCAGCCAACACCCGGGACAGGGGTCGAACACTGAAGCTTTCTTT. The encoded protein is CASSQHPGQGSNTEAFF.

V gene TRBV29-1 combines with J gene TRBJ1-2; no reliable D call. CDR3 length equals 14 residues. Per the germline V gene, CDR1 is SQVTM and CDR2 is ANQGSEA. The germline V and J ends were trimmed by 0 bases and 4 bases, with 12 bases remaining between them. The CDR3 region is CSVEDGREFYGYTF. The CDR3 nucleotides read TGCAGCGTTGAAGATGGGAGGGAGTTCTATGGCTACACCTTC.

This rearrangement joins TRBV30 to TRBJ1-2; D gene ambiguous. This CDR3 region has 14 residues. V was pared by 1 base and J by 4 bases, with 13 bases between. Looked up from germline, CDR1 is GTSNPN and CDR2 is SVGIG (reference sequence). The CDR3 region is CAWSGSGEIYGYTF. The CDR3 DNA is TGTGCCTGGAGTGGGTCAGGCGAAATCTATGGCTACACCTTC.

The V gene is TRBV20-1, the J gene TRBJ2-1; 7 bases agree with TRBD2. Germline values: CDR1 DFQATT, CDR2 SNEGSKA (reference sequence). The CDR3 covers 10 residues. V lost 3 bases to trimming and J lost 12 bases; unmatched junction nucleotides: 2. CDR3 amino acids: CSASGGLQFF. The CDR3 nucleotides are TGCAGTGCTAGCGGGGGGTTGCAGTTCTTC.

This clone was picked up a small number of times. The identical CDR3 is also encoded by other nucleotide sequences in the sample. The chain joins TRBV28 to TRBJ1-2, with D possibly matching TRBD1 (6 bases). This CDR3 region has 17 residues. V was clipped by 4 bases and J by 0 bases, with 18 bases between them. Looked up from germline, CDR1 is MDHEN and CDR2 is SYDVKM. The CDR3 DNA is TGTGCCAGCAGTTCCCTTGGGGGCGAAATAGCTAACTATGGCTACACCTTC. Translated, it gives CASSSLGGEIANYGYTF.